This T cell receptor beta chain was recorded in a study of siplizumab effects on memory and regulatory T cells. General study results and limits: Tregs proliferating in siplizumab cultures lacked confirmation of their suppressive function. Unstimulated subsets accounted for the mapping of only a minor share of the clones that were alloreactive. A major contribution to the alloresponse seemed to be made by naive T cells, which seemed more diverse than memory cells. Siplizumab significantly reduced alloreactive sequences traceable to unstimulated CD4+ memory cells.

As to this clone: What it recognizes is unknown.

The table came from immunoSEQ multiplex PCR; TCRdb's copy has only in-frame clones and leaves some out. The sample has about 100,000 clones, about 95% seen once; the top ten hold roughly 0.6%. The V end was cut by 4 bases, the J end by 7 bases, with 10 bases between. Germline V gene lookup returns CDR1 SGDLS and CDR2 YYNGEE. The CDR3 is 12 amino acids. Sequencing was carried out using Tregs sorted from blood. The chain uses TRBV9 and TRBJ2-3; possibly TRBD2 for D (6 bases). The TCR originated in a human donor in good health. This CDR3 is CASSRERHTQYF. DNA of the CDR3: TGTGCCAGCAGCCGGGAGCGGCATACGCAGTATTTT.